The sequence of this TCR beta chain was determined in a study of cytomegalovirus exposure and HLA in healthy donors. 13 Jbeta primers and 60 Vbeta primers were used for the PCR. Sequencing was performed with immunoSEQ multiplex PCR; in TCRdb, only in-frame clones are kept and a portion is missing. The sample lists over 150,000 clones, 80% occurring once. The ends lost 4 bases at V and 4 bases at J; junction bases unmatched: 7. The germline V gene has CDR1 SGHVS and CDR2 FQNEAQ. CDR3 length equals 15 residues. The source of this sequence is a man younger than 40 in good health and CMV-seronegative. The genes are TRBV7-8 and TRBJ2-7, with 10 bases fitting TRBD1. The specimen was PBMCs. The CDR3 nucleotides are TGTGCCAGCAGCTCCCCGGACAGGGGGAGGTACGAGCAGTACTTC. Its translation is CASSSPDRGRYEQYF.